A selection of T cell receptor beta chains follows, all from one sample in a study of cytomegalovirus exposure and HLA in healthy donors. Sequenced by immunoSEQ multiplex PCR; TCRdb stores in-frame clones only, minus some. The repertoire includes some 52,000 clones, 65% to 85% of them detected once, and about 3% sits in the top ten. The specimen sequenced was PBMCs. Source of these receptors: a man aged 18 to 29 in good health and CMV-seronegative. Both conserved end residues are part of each CDR3. A D gene is named only where the DNA matches it firmly. For some rows the clone size is stated as once, few or many, or as a class when expanded; others skip it.

d_gene	j_gene	abundance	v_gene	CDR3nt	CDR3aa
TRBD2	TRBJ2-3	-	TRBV7-6	TGTGCCAGCAGCCCAGGACTAGCGGGAGGGCCGAGTACGCAGTATTTT	CASSPGLAGGPSTQYF
-	TRBJ2-5	-	TRBV2	TGTGCCAGCAGCGCCCGTGGACAGCGCCAAGAGACCCAGTACTTC	CASSARGQRQETQYF
-	TRBJ2-7	-	TRBV2	TGTGCCAGCGAGGATCCCGAATATCTCTACGAGCAGTACTTC	CASEDPEYLYEQYF
-	TRBJ1-2	-	TRBV7-2	TGTGCCAGCAGCTTAATACGGAACTATGGCTACACCTTC	CASSLIRNYGYTF
TRBD1	TRBJ2-7	-	TRBV10-3	TGTGCCATCAGCTTAAAACCGGGACAGGGTTCCGAGCAGTACTTC	CAISLKPGQGSEQYF
-	TRBJ2-7	-	TRBV13	TGTGCCAGCAGCTTATTATCTTACGAGCAGTACTTC	CASSLLSYEQYF
-	TRBJ2-7	-	TRBV7-2	TGTGCCAGCAGCTTAACTCGCGGGTCCTACGAGCAGTACTTC	CASSLTRGSYEQYF
TRBD2	TRBJ2-7	-	TRBV7-9	TGTGCCAGCGGCGCGGGGGTACGATCCTACGAGCAGTACTTC	CASGAGVRSYEQYF
-	TRBJ1-1	few	TRBV6-5	TGTGCCAGCAGCCGCGGGGCCACTGAAGCTTTCTTT	CASSRGATEAFF
TRBD1	TRBJ2-7	-	TRBV27	TGTGCCAGCAGCCCGGGACAGGGTGGCGAGCAGTACTTC	CASSPGQGGEQYF
TRBD1	TRBJ2-1	once	TRBV6-5	TGTGCCAGCAGCTCCACAGGGGCGAATGAGCAGTTCTTC	CASSSTGANEQFF
-	TRBJ1-1	-	TRBV7-2	TGTGCCAGCAGCTTAGGGAAGGCCGTAGGGGACACTGAAGCTTTCTTT	CASSLGKAVGDTEAFF
-	TRBJ2-1	-	TRBV2	TGTGCCAGCAGTGAAAACGGCAGGGGCCCTTACAATGAGCAGTTCTTC	CASSENGRGPYNEQFF
TRBD1	TRBJ1-2	-	TRBV4-3	TGCGCCAGCAGCCAAGCATGGGGACAGGGGTCGTTTCAAGGCTACACCTTC	CASSQAWGQGSFQGYTF
TRBD1	TRBJ1-4	-	TRBV28	TGTGCCAGCAGTCCCAGGGACAGGGGAATGTTTTTT	CASSPRDRGMFF
TRBD2	TRBJ2-3	-	TRBV5-4	TGTGCCAGCAGCTTACTAGCGGGACCATCAACAGATACGCAGTATTTT	CASSLLAGPSTDTQYF
-	TRBJ2-7	few	TRBV30	TGTGCCTGGAGTCGACAGTCGAGCTCCTACGAGCAGTACTTC	CAWSRQSSSYEQYF
-	TRBJ2-3	once	TRBV9	TGTGCCAGCAGCGCGGTGGCAGGGAGCACAGATACGCAGTATTTT	CASSAVAGSTDTQYF
TRBD1	TRBJ1-5	-	TRBV2	TGTGCCAGCAGTGAATTCCGGACAGGGGGTGCTCAGCCCCAGCATTTT	CASSEFRTGGAQPQHF
-	TRBJ2-5	-	TRBV28	TGTGCCAGCAGCCGCCAAGCGGGTGCCCAAGAGACCCAGTACTTC	CASSRQAGAQETQYF
-	TRBJ2-1	-	TRBV27	TGTGCCAGCAGACTTAGCTCCTACAATGAGCAGTTCTTC	CASRLSSYNEQFF
TRBD1	TRBJ1-2	-	TRBV7-2	TGTGCCAGCAGCTTCGACAGGGAACTCGGCTACACCTTC	CASSFDRELGYTF
-	TRBJ1-1	-	TRBV6-6	TGTGCCAGCAGTTATAGGTCAGACTCAATGAACACTGAAGCTTTCTTT	CASSYRSDSMNTEAFF
TRBD2	TRBJ2-1	-	TRBV4-2	TGTGCCAGCAGCCAAGATCCAAGTGGGGGGGAGTATGAGCAGTTCTTC	CASSQDPSGGEYEQFF
-	TRBJ1-4	-	TRBV6-5	TGTGCCAGCAGTTGGGGGCCCCGGGGCGAAAAACTGTTTTTT	CASSWGPRGEKLFF
-	TRBJ2-7	-	TRBV4-3	TGCGCCAGCAGCCAAGAGTGGCAGGGCTTGTCCTACGAGCAGTACTTC	CASSQEWQGLSYEQYF
TRBD2	TRBJ2-7	-	TRBV10-2	TGCGCCAGCAGCCCCCCGACTAGCGGGGAGTTCTACGAGCAGTACTTC	CASSPPTSGEFYEQYF
TRBD2	TRBJ2-7	-	TRBV5-6	TGTGCCAGCAGCCTCTATCGGACTAGCGGGGCGAGCTCCTACGAGCAGTACTTC	CASSLYRTSGASSYEQYF
TRBD1	TRBJ2-7	once	TRBV29-1	TGCAGCGTTGAAGGCCAGGGGGCCTACGAGCAGTACTTC	CSVEGQGAYEQYF
TRBD1	TRBJ1-5	-	TRBV2	TGTGCCAGCAGAACGGGACAGGGGGCGAATCAGCCCCAGCATTTT	CASRTGQGANQPQHF
-	TRBJ1-4	-	TRBV7-2	TGTGCCAGCAGCCGACAACTTGGGGAAAAACTGTTTTTT	CASSRQLGEKLFF
-	TRBJ2-7	-	TRBV6-5	TGTGCCAGCAGTTACTCACCCAGGGCGTCCGAGCAGTACTTC	CASSYSPRASEQYF
-	TRBJ2-2	-	TRBV7-7	TGTGCCAGCAGCTTAGGTGTCACTCGGGAGACCGGGGAGCTGTTTTTT	CASSLGVTRETGELFF
TRBD1	TRBJ1-1	-	TRBV6-5	TGTGCCGCTCACGGCCGGACAGGGTCGACTGAAGCTTTCTTT	CAAHGRTGSTEAFF
TRBD1	TRBJ2-7	-	TRBV5-6	TGTGCCAGCAGCCGGACAGGGTTTCACGAGCAGTACTTC	CASSRTGFHEQYF
TRBD2	TRBJ2-2	few	TRBV5-1	TGCGCCAGCAGCTTAGGACTAGCAGGAACCGGGGAGCTGTTTTTT	CASSLGLAGTGELFF
-	TRBJ1-2	-	TRBV11-2	TGTGCCAGCAGCTTACTGGCCAGTAACTATGGCTACACCTTC	CASSLLASNYGYTF
-	TRBJ2-7	-	TRBV20-1	TGCAGTGCTCCCGGGGTTTACGAGCAGTACTTC	CSAPGVYEQYF
TRBD1	TRBJ1-4	few	TRBV5-1	TGCGCCAGCAGCGGGCAGGGGGGAAATGAAAAACTGTTTTTT	CASSGQGGNEKLFF
-	TRBJ2-7	-	TRBV16	TGTGCCAGCAGCCCCGGACAGGGAGGGACCTACGAGCAGTACTTC	CASSPGQGGTYEQYF
TRBD2	TRBJ2-5	few	TRBV7-3	TGTGCCAGCAGCTTACTAGCGGGAGGGTTTATGCACTTC	CASSLLAGGFMHF
TRBD1	TRBJ2-7	-	TRBV29-1	TGCAGCGTTGCTGACAGGGGGAGCTCCTACGAGCAGTACTTC	CSVADRGSSYEQYF
-	TRBJ1-4	-	TRBV18	TGTGCCAGCTCACCTAACCCGCTAGACGAAAAACTGTTTTTT	CASSPNPLDEKLFF
TRBD2	TRBJ2-2	medium-sized	TRBV30	TGTGCCTGGAGTCCGGGACTAGGGATTACCGGGGAGCTGTTTTTT	CAWSPGLGITGELFF
-	TRBJ2-3	-	TRBV15	TGTGCCACCAGCAACCGGGGTTTCAGCACAGATACGCAGTATTTT	CATSNRGFSTDTQYF
TRBD1	TRBJ1-2	-	TRBV5-1	TGCGCCAGCAGCGGCTCCGGGACAGTCTATGGCTACACCTTC	CASSGSGTVYGYTF
TRBD1	TRBJ1-1	-	TRBV10-3	TGTGCCACCGTAACTCCGGGACAGGGAAATGGTGAAGCTTTCTTT	CATVTPGQGNGEAFF
-	TRBJ2-1	few	TRBV4-2	TGTGCCAGCAGCCCTCCCCCAGAAGCTAGCCGCTTCGTGCAGTTCTTC	CASSPPPEASRFVQFF
-	TRBJ2-7	-	TRBV5-4	TGTGCCAGCAGCTGGACTCCAACCTACGAGCAGTACTTC	CASSWTPTYEQYF
TRBD1	TRBJ2-1	-	TRBV6-1	TGTGCCAGCAGTGAATACAGGGACAGGGTGATCAACAATGAGCAGTTCTTC	CASSEYRDRVINNEQFF
-	TRBJ1-2	-	TRBV2	TGTGCCAGCAGGGATGGCGGGTCTAACTATGGCTACACCTTC	CASRDGGSNYGYTF
TRBD1	TRBJ2-1	-	TRBV30	TGTGCCTGGAGTGTACAGGGGTACTACAATGAGCAGTTCTTC	CAWSVQGYYNEQFF
-	TRBJ1-6	-	TRBV30	TGTGCCTGGAGTTTAACAGGCGGCATCCTTAGCTCCTATAATTCACCCCTCCACTTT	CAWSLTGGILSSYNSPLHF
-	TRBJ1-5	few	TRBV6-5	TGTGCCAGCAGCCATAAGACAGGCCCCAATCAGCCCCAGCATTTT	CASSHKTGPNQPQHF
-	TRBJ1-1	-	TRBV7-8	TGTGCCAGCAGCTTAGGAGGGTCCACTGAAGCTTTCTTT	CASSLGGSTEAFF